This TCR beta chain was sequenced for a study of cytomegalovirus exposure and HLA in healthy donors. Study-wide results and caveats: There was a cluster of highly shared sequence variants that was likely a sequencing artifact. Later analysis suggested links between common viral pathogens and several top significant clusters.

The V end was cut by 5 bases, the J end by 4 bases, with 11 bases between. Germline CDR1 and CDR2: LNHDA and SQIVND (reference sequence). The CDR3 is 14 amino acids. The primer mix had 60 Vbeta and 13 Jbeta primers. Repertoires were generated with immunoSEQ multiplex PCR, while TCRdb's copy carries only in-frame clones and drops some. Of roughly 190,000 clones listed, around three quarters are singletons. About this clone itself: Antigen unknown.

The clonotype was recovered from a woman between 50 and 59 years old in good health and CMV-seronegative. Sequences were obtained from PBMCs. This rearrangement joins TRBV19 to TRBJ2-2, with D possibly matching TRBD1 (6 bases). The CDR3 bases are TGTGCCAGTAGTGCGGACAGATTCACCGGGGAGCTGTTTTTT. Translated: CASSADRFTGELFF.